The 14 T cell receptor beta chains given below trace back to one sample, sequenced in a study of beta chain features in type 1 diabetes. Whole-study findings and limits: Type 1 diabetes patients showed a moderate but significant shortening of TCRB CDR3s in all four CD4+ subsets.

Every isolated RNA sample was fully reverse transcribed, so sequencing captured expressed TCRB transcripts. Using immunoSEQ multiplex PCR, the repertoire was profiled, and TCRdb retains in-frame clones only, with some absent. The sample has about 650,000 clones; around 12% are singletons. No cognate antigen is known for these TCRs. The sequencing input was naive CD4+ T cells from blood. The receptors originated from a man younger than 45 with type 1 diabetes.

A few counts support this clone. Here the CDR3 reads CASSIGGEGNTIYF. CDR3 coding DNA: TGTGCCAGTAGTATTGGAGGGGAAGGGAACACCATATATTTT. This chain connects TRBV19 to TRBJ1-3, with D perhaps TRBD1 (5 bases). Germline loops: CDR1 LNHDA, CDR2 SQIVND (reference sequence). CDR3 length equals 14 residues. V lost 3 bases and J 7 bases, leaving 13 bases between the germline ends.

As concerns this clone: The same CDR3 is also encoded by other DNA sequences in this sample. The chain links TRBV5-1 to TRBJ2-3; 9 positions agree with TRBD2. Germline V gene data show CDR1 as SGHRS and CDR2 as YFSETQ. CDR3 length: 16 amino acids. The V and J ends lost 0 bases and 2 bases, in that order; junction bases with no gene match: 4. CDR3 DNA sequence: TGCGCCAGCAGCTTGGCCTCTAGCGGGGTCACAGATACGCAGTATTTT. Translated: CASSLASSGVTDTQYF.

Note on this clone: This same CDR3 is encoded by further DNA sequences in the sample. This rearrangement joins TRBV18 to TRBJ1-6; 7 nucleotides line up with TRBD1. The length of the CDR3 is 13 residues. After removal of 3 bases from V and 7 bases from J, the junction contained 0 bases not matched to a gene. Germline V gene lookup returns CDR1 KGHSH and CDR2 LQKENI. The CDR3 is CASSPDRNSPLHF. The CDR3 region has the DNA TGTGCCAGCTCACCGGACAGGAATTCACCCCTCCACTTT.

The sample holds a few counts of this clone. The chain has TRBV29-1 and TRBJ1-3, with TRBD1 as a possible D gene (6 bases). The V end lost 6 bases, the J end lost 0 bases, and 15 bases lay between the germline ends. CDR3 length: 15 residues. Germline CDR1 and CDR2: SQVTM and ANQGSEA. The CDR3 protein is CSVGARHSSGNTIYF. Written as DNA, the CDR3 is TGCAGCGTGGGGGCACGTCACAGCTCTGGAAACACCATATATTTT.

The rearrangement links TRBV9 to TRBJ1-5; unclear D gene. Trimming left V 4 bases short and J 3 bases short, with 20 bases between. Looked up from germline, CDR1 is SGDLS and CDR2 is YYNGEE. The CDR3 has 17 amino acids. The DNA of the CDR3 is TGTGCCAGCAGCACCCAACCCCCCTCCAGTGTCAATCAGCCCCAGCATTTT. Its translation: CASSTQPPSSVNQPQHF.

In its sample, this clone was seen a few times. V and J are TRBV27 and TRBJ2-1, with TRBD1 identical over 9 bases. CDR1 and CDR2 (germline): MNHEY, SMNVEV (reference sequence). The length of the CDR3 is 15 residues. V lost 3 bases to trimming and J lost 3 bases; unmatched junction nucleotides: 3. The CDR3 is CASSLDRGDYNEQFF. The CDR3 region has the DNA TGTGCCAGCAGTTTGGACAGGGGCGACTACAATGAGCAGTTCTTC.

The rearrangement uses TRBV18 and TRBJ2-1; D call uncertain. The ends were cut back, 3 bases at V and 6 bases at J, with 15 bases in the middle. From germline, CDR1 is KGHSH and CDR2 LQKENI. This CDR3 has 15 amino acids. CDR3 in amino acids: CASSPMEGVGNEQFF. CDR3 coding DNA: TGTGCCAGCTCACCGATGGAAGGTGTCGGCAATGAGCAGTTCTTC.

This clone was found a few times. V and J are TRBV5-6 and TRBJ1-1; 10 bases line up with TRBD1. Germline-derived CDR1 and CDR2 are SGHDT and YYEEEE. The CDR3 runs 15 residues. Unmatched junction bases numbered 5, after V lost 5 bases and J lost 1 base. CDR3 amino acids: CASRGQGGTNTEAFF. The DNA for the CDR3 is TGTGCCAGCAGAGGACAGGGGGGGACGAACACTGAAGCTTTCTTT.

J is TRBJ2-1 and V is TRBV7-3; 14 positions match TRBD2. Germline CDR1 SGHTA, CDR2 FQGTGA. Trimming removed 1 base from V and 5 bases from J; junction bases left unmatched: 7. The CDR3 loop spans 18 amino acids. CDR3 sequence: CASSLRGTSGGYHNEQFF. In DNA, the CDR3 is TGTGCCAGCAGCTTAAGAGGGACTAGCGGGGGTTATCACAATGAGCAGTTCTTC.

This clone was picked up a small number of times. V is TRBV2 and J is TRBJ1-2; no reliable D call. V was trimmed by 2 bases and J by 6 bases, leaving 10 bases between them. CDR3 length equals 13 residues. Germline V lookup: CDR1 SNHLY, CDR2 FYNNEI. The CDR3: CASSESTPDGYTF. In DNA form, the CDR3 reads TGTGCCAGCAGTGAAAGCACACCGGATGGCTACACCTTC.

The chain recombines TRBV5-4 with TRBJ2-7, with 9 bases matching TRBD2. CDR3 length: 17 residues. Per the germline V gene, CDR1 is SGHNT and CDR2 is YYREEE (reference sequence). Trimming removed 5 bases from V and 2 bases from J; junction bases left unmatched: 14. The CDR3 nucleotides read TGTGCCAGCAGTTCCCAACCCGGGACTAGCAAAACCTACGAGCAGTACTTC. Translated, it gives CASSSQPGTSKTYEQYF. The full variable domain, its missing parts supplied by reference TRBV5-4 and TRBJ2-7, is ETGVTQSPTHLIKTRGQQVTLRCSSQSGHNTVSWYQQALGQGPQFIFQYYREEENGRGNFPPRFSGLQFPNYSSELNVNALELDDSALYLCASSSQPGTSKTYEQYFGPGTRLTVT.

The chain recombines TRBV7-6 with TRBJ1-3; D ambiguous. V lost 3 bases and J lost 1, with 7 bases in between. Germline CDR1 SGHVS, CDR2 FNYEAQ. CDR3 length equals 14 residues. The CDR3 nucleotides are TGTGCCAGCAGCTTGGCAAGGTCTGGAAACACCATATATTTT. Translating it yields CASSLARSGNTIYF.

The chain couples TRBV7-9 to TRBJ2-7, with D possibly TRBD2 on 6 matching bases. This CDR3 contains 15 residues. The ends were cut back, 4 bases at V and 3 bases at J, with 16 bases in the middle. CDR1 is SEHNR and CDR2 is FQNEAQ in the germline V gene (reference sequence). The CDR3 region has the DNA TGTGCCAGCAGCTCGAGGACATCGGGACTCTACGAGCAGTACTTC. As protein: CASSSRTSGLYEQYF.

The chain is built from TRBV10-3 and TRBJ2-7; 13 bases are shared with TRBD2. Germline V gene lookup returns CDR1 ENHRY and CDR2 SYGVKD. The CDR3 extends over 15 amino acids. The V gene end was trimmed by 0 bases and the J gene end by 5 bases; junction bases not matched to a gene: 1. The CDR3: CAISESTSGGNEQYF. For the CDR3, the DNA is TGTGCCATCAGTGAGTCGACTAGCGGGGGGAACGAGCAGTACTTC.